The 15 T cell receptor beta chains below all came from one sample that was sequenced in a study of shared clonotypes between healthy human individuals. CD45RO-negative CD8 cells positively selected for CCR7 made up the naive population, which excluded terminally differentiated effector memory CD45RA+ cells. Sequenced by immunoSEQ multiplex PCR; TCRdb stores in-frame clones only, minus some. The table has some 2 million clones, approximately 94% seen once. Sequences were obtained from naive CD8+ T cells sorted from blood. The origin of the receptors is a man between 18 and 35 years old in good health.

This clone was observed a single time. The chain uses TRBV7-2 and TRBJ1-1, with TRBD1 as a possible D gene (5 bases). Trimming shortened V by 2 bases and J by 4 bases, and 11 bases separated the two germline ends. The CDR3 covers 14 residues. Germline assignment: CDR1 SGHTA and CDR2 FQGNSA. The CDR3, as DNA: TGTGCCAGCAGCTTACTCCAGGGTGTCACTGAAGCTTTCTTT. Encoded protein: CASSLLQGVTEAFF.

This sequence joins TRBV13 and TRBJ2-7; possible D gene TRBD2, 5 bases. V was cut by 5 bases and J by 0 bases, with 11 bases left in between. Germline values: CDR1 PRHDT, CDR2 FYEKMQ (reference sequence). CDR3 length: 14 amino acids. CDR3 sequence (DNA): TGTGCCAGCAGCCCCGGAGGTAACTCCTACGAGCAGTACTTC. This sequence encodes CASSPGGNSYEQYF.

V and J are TRBV12-5 and TRBJ2-5; no definite D call. This CDR3 contains 10 residues. The germline V and J ends were trimmed by 3 bases and 4 bases, with 0 bases remaining between them. Germline V gene sequence: CDR1 LGHNT, CDR2 FRNRAP. CDR3 nucleotide sequence: TGTGCTAGTGGTTTAGAGACCCAGTACTTC. Its protein product is CASGLETQYF.

V and J are TRBV4-1 and TRBJ2-7; 9 bases agree with TRBD2. The trim removed 4 bases at V and 0 bases at J, leaving 4 bases unmatched. Germline CDR1 MGHRA, CDR2 YSYEKL. The CDR3 length is 15 residues. CDR3 DNA sequence: TGCGCCAGCAGCCTTCGGACTAGCGTCTCCTACGAGCAGTACTTC. It is translated as CASSLRTSVSYEQYF.

In its sample, this clone was seen once. The chain links TRBV9 to TRBJ2-2, with TRBD1 matching 9 bases. The CDR3 is 18 amino acids. Trimming at V came to 1 base and at J to 3 bases, leaving 10 bases not matched to a gene. Germline CDR1 is SGDLS and CDR2 is YYNGEE. The CDR3 DNA sequence: TGTGCCAGCAGCGTACTACTTGGGACAGGGAGCGACACCGGGGAGCTGTTTTTT. Encoded protein: CASSVLLGTGSDTGELFF.

J is TRBJ1-1 and V is TRBV30, with TRBD1 matching over 11 bases. Trimming at V came to 7 bases and at J to 5 bases, leaving 6 bases not matched to a gene. Germline CDR1 and CDR2: GTSNPN and SVGIG (reference sequence). The CDR3 has 13 residues. The CDR3 sequence is CAFGQGAGTEAFF. The CDR3 region has the DNA TGTGCCTTTGGACAGGGGGCAGGGACTGAAGCTTTCTTT.

The chain couples TRBV19 to TRBJ2-7; D is undetermined. Germline CDR1 is LNHDA and CDR2 is SQIVND (reference sequence). The CDR3 covers 13 residues. V gave up 4 bases and J gave up 0 bases, with 7 bases separating them. CDR3: CASSSGNSYEQYF. CDR3 bases: TGTGCCAGTAGTAGCGGAAACTCCTACGAGCAGTACTTC.

This rearrangement joins TRBV29-1 to TRBJ2-1; 7 nucleotides agree with TRBD1. J was trimmed by 1 base and V by 5 bases; bases with no gene match: 5. There are 14 residues in the CDR3. Germline V gene sequence: CDR1 SQVTM, CDR2 ANQGSEA. The CDR3 nucleotides are TGCAGCGTTCCCCGACAGGGTTCCTACAATGAGCAGTTCTTC. It yields the protein CSVPRQGSYNEQFF.

The count of this clone is one. The genes are TRBV6-1 and TRBJ1-2; D is unclear. This CDR3 comprises 14 residues. V was cut by 8 bases and J by 1 base, with 14 bases left in between. Germline-derived CDR1 and CDR2 are MNHNS and SASEGT. In DNA, the CDR3 is TGTGCCAGCCACTCAGTCGAAAATAACTATGGCTACACCTTC. Amino acids: CASHSVENNYGYTF.

This chain uses TRBV9 with TRBJ2-5; 7 nucleotides line up with TRBD2. Germline V CDR1 and CDR2: SGDLS, YYNGEE. With V trimmed by 0 bases and J by 4 bases, 6 bases remained unmatched. The CDR3 length is 15 residues. CDR3: CASSVDGSGAETQYF. The CDR3 DNA sequence: TGTGCCAGCAGCGTAGACGGAAGCGGGGCAGAGACCCAGTACTTC.

The J gene is TRBJ1-4, the V gene TRBV14, with D possibly TRBD1 on 5 matching bases. CDR3 length equals 17 residues. Looked up from germline, CDR1 is SGHDN and CDR2 is FVKESK. V lost 1 base and J lost 8, with 20 bases in between. CDR3 protein: CASSQAPSIGRGEKLFF. CDR3 DNA sequence: TGTGCCAGCAGCCAAGCCCCGAGTATAGGCCGGGGGGAAAAACTGTTTTTT.

The J gene is TRBJ2-1, the V gene TRBV25-1; D assignment may be TRBD1 or TRBD2 (6 bases each). Germline values: CDR1 MGHDK, CDR2 SYGVNS. The CDR3 runs 15 residues. V lost 1 base to trimming and J lost 2 bases, with 9 bases between them. CDR3 protein: CASSEWGATYNEQFF. CDR3 nucleotide sequence: TGTGCCAGCAGTGAATGGGGGGCTACCTACAATGAGCAGTTCTTC.

The chain has TRBV5-4 and TRBJ1-3; TRBD1 might be the D (5 bases). This CDR3 is 13 amino acids long. Germline values: CDR1 SGHNT, CDR2 YYREEE (reference sequence). Trimming took off 3 bases at V and 4 bases at J, with 8 bases between the two ends. As DNA, the CDR3 is TGTGCCAGCAGCTCGGGACGGGGAAACACCATATATTTT. This encodes CASSSGRGNTIYF.

The genes are TRBV10-3 and TRBJ2-7; TRBD2 aligns across 9 bases. The CDR3 totals 16 residues. In germline, CDR1 is ENHRY, CDR2 SYGVKD. V lost 7 bases to trimming and J lost 0 bases; unmatched junction nucleotides: 10. The CDR3 DNA is TGTGCCATCATGAAGACTAGCGGATTCTCCTCCTACGAGCAGTACTTC. This sequence encodes CAIMKTSGFSSYEQYF.

The chain recombines TRBV28 with TRBJ1-3, with D possibly being TRBD1 (5 bases). The CDR3 runs to 14 residues. V was trimmed by 3 bases and J by 2 bases, leaving 8 bases between them. CDR1 and CDR2 (germline): MDHEN, SYDVKM. The CDR3 region is CASSFGGTGNTIYF. CDR3 sequence (DNA): TGTGCCAGCAGTTTCGGGGGAACTGGAAACACCATATATTTT.